A single sample is the source of the 28 T cell receptor beta chains below, sequenced in a study of T cells in Graves' hyperthyroidism and ophthalmopathy. RNA transcripts gave rise to amplified TCR beta CDR3 regions. A set of HTBI primers served as the primers for a first-round RT-PCR of the TCR CDR3. One entry per CDR3 protein, called by TCRdb with MiXCR from the multiplex PCR reads. The sample has nearly 110,000 distinct CDR3 sequences, 16% seen once; the top ten hold about 44%. Sequencing was carried out using blood. These receptors all come from a woman aged 45 to 65 with Graves' hyperthyroidism.

Many counts were recorded for this clonotype. The chain employs TRBV18 and TRBJ1-3, with D unclear. The V and J ends lost 0 bases and 3 bases respectively, with 12 bases between them. Looked up from germline, CDR1 is KGHSH and CDR2 is LQKENI. The CDR3 loop spans 16 amino acids. The CDR3 bases are TGTGCCAGCTCACCACCGTCTCGGGGAAGTGGAAACACCATATATTTT. This encodes CASSPPSRGSGNTIYF.

This clonotype has ten or more counts. The chain has TRBV20-1 and TRBJ2-3; D is undetermined. Germline-derived CDR1 and CDR2 are DFQATT and SNEGSKA (reference sequence). The CDR3 is made up of 14 amino acids. Trimming took off 3 bases at V and 4 bases at J, with 14 bases between the two ends. For the CDR3, the DNA is TGCAGTGCTAGTATGGGCGGTAGGGCAGATACGCAGTATTTT. Residues: CSASMGGRADTQYF.

Ten or more counts support this clonotype. This chain connects TRBV3-1 to TRBJ2-2; D unresolved. This CDR3 region has 14 residues. Trimming shortened V by 3 bases and J by 6 bases, and 11 bases separated the two germline ends. CDR1 is LGHDT, CDR2 YNNKEL, per germline (reference sequence). The CDR3 nucleotides read TGTGCCAGCAGCCACCGGTGGAGCGCCGGGGAGCTGTTTTTT. Protein product: CASSHRWSAGELFF.

The rearrangement joins TRBV7-9 to TRBJ2-1; 7 bases match TRBD2. The CDR3 spans 15 residues. The J segment lost 0 bases and the V segment lost 8 bases, leaving 7 bases of the junction unmatched. Germline assignment: CDR1 SEHNR and CDR2 FQNEAQ (reference sequence). CDR3 bases: TGTGCCAGCGCGTCCGGGACTACCTCCTACAATGAGCAGTTCTTC. It yields the protein CASASGTTSYNEQFF.

The chain is built from TRBV20-1 and TRBJ2-1; TRBD2 aligns across 14 bases. The germline V gene encodes CDR1 DFQATT and CDR2 SNEGSKA (reference sequence). CDR3 length equals 19 residues. Unmatched junction bases numbered 21, after V lost 6 bases and J lost 8 bases. The CDR3 DNA reads as TGCAGTGCCCCCCCCGGGACTAGCGGGAGTTGGGGTCTATTGGATGAGCAGTTCTTC. It encodes CSAPPGTSGSWGLLDEQFF.

This clonotype showed up many times. The CDR3 bases are TGTGCCACCAGGAAGAGTGGAGATACGCAGTATTTT. Protein: CATRKSGDTQYF. The chain combines TRBV15 with TRBJ2-3; D gene unclear. The ends were cut back, 6 bases at V and 5 bases at J, with 9 bases in the middle. This CDR3 region has 12 residues. The germline gives CDR1 LNHNV, CDR2 YYDKDF (reference sequence).

This clonotype occurred many times. The gene calls are TRBV20-1 and TRBJ2-5; no firm D call. The V end was cut by 0 bases, the J end by 4 bases, with 12 bases between. The CDR3 loop spans 14 amino acids. Germline V gives CDR1 DFQATT, CDR2 SNEGSKA (reference sequence). The CDR3 spells CSARESADLETQYF. As DNA, the CDR3 is TGCAGTGCTAGAGAATCAGCTGATCTAGAGACCCAGTACTTC.

This clonotype was detected many times. This chain connects TRBV11-1 to TRBJ2-1, with 9 positions matching TRBD2. The CDR3 runs to 16 residues. J lost 8 bases, V lost 2 bases, and 10 bases had no gene match. Germline assignment: CDR1 SGHAT and CDR2 FQDESV (reference sequence). The chain's CDR3 is CASSLQLAGRRDEQFF. The CDR3 nucleotides read TGTGCCAGCAGCTTACAGCTAGCGGGGCGGAGGGATGAGCAGTTCTTC.

Ten or more counts support this clonotype. The V call is TRBV20-1, the J call TRBJ1-1; TRBD1 is a possible D gene (5 bases). Germline CDR1 and CDR2: DFQATT and SNEGSKA (reference sequence). Trimming took off 5 bases at V and 0 bases at J, with 10 bases between the two ends. The length of the CDR3 is 13 residues. CDR3 sequence: CSAPTGLNTEAFF. DNA of the CDR3: TGCAGTGCTCCAACAGGTTTGAACACTGAAGCTTTCTTT.

The chain employs TRBV20-1 and TRBJ2-3, with TRBD2 identical over 8 bases. V lost 3 bases, J lost 6 bases, and 8 bases stayed unmatched. CDR1 is DFQATT, CDR2 SNEGSKA, per germline (reference sequence). The CDR3 has 14 amino acids. The CDR3 is CSASLGRAGDTQYF. The CDR3 region has the DNA TGCAGTGCTAGTCTCGGGAGGGCCGGTGATACGCAGTATTTT.

The sample holds many counts of this clonotype. J is TRBJ2-1 and V is TRBV3-1; 12 nucleotides agree with TRBD2. Losses at the gene ends were 4 bases for V and 8 bases for J; bases not matched to a gene: 18. The CDR3 contains 19 residues. The germline V gene has CDR1 LGHDT and CDR2 YNNKEL (reference sequence). The CDR3 nucleotides read TGTGCCAGCAGCCCAGACCGGACTAGCGGGATCAACCTACAAGATGAGCAGTTCTTC. Its translation: CASSPDRTSGINLQDEQFF.

In its sample, this clonotype was seen a few times. This sequence joins TRBV29-1 and TRBJ1-2; 8 bases align to TRBD1. Germline V gene lookup returns CDR1 SQVTM and CDR2 ANQGSEA. The CDR3 spans 13 residues. V was clipped by 6 bases and J by 5 bases; unmatched bases: 8. The CDR3 sequence: CSVKPQGEYGYTF. Here the CDR3 DNA reads TGCAGCGTGAAACCACAGGGGGAGTATGGCTACACCTTC.

This clonotype showed up just a few times. The J gene is TRBJ1-2, the V gene TRBV6-2 or TRBV6-3; TRBD1 is a possible D gene (5 bases). The germline V gene has CDR1 MNHEY and CDR2 SVGEGT. This CDR3 is 15 amino acids long. V lost 6 bases to trimming and J lost 4 bases, with 18 bases between them. The CDR3 is CASRNTAGRVYGYTF. The CDR3 DNA follows: TGTGCCAGCAGAAACACGGCGGGGCGAGTCTATGGCTACACCTTC.

This clonotype was seen ten or more times. The chain combines TRBV3-1 with TRBJ2-7; 7 positions agree with TRBD1. V gave up 4 bases and J gave up 4 bases; unmatched junction bases: 10. This CDR3 region has 15 residues. CDR1 and CDR2 from the germline V gene are LGHDT and YNNKEL (reference sequence). CDR3 protein: CASSPFVGQIYEQYF. The DNA for the CDR3 is TGTGCCAGCAGCCCATTCGTGGGACAGATTTACGAGCAGTACTTC.

This clonotype was picked up many times. The chain carries TRBV6-5 and TRBJ2-2; 7 nucleotides agree with TRBD2. This CDR3 has 15 residues. Unmatched junction bases numbered 5, after V lost 0 bases and J lost 7 bases. Germline assignment: CDR1 MNHEY and CDR2 SVGAGI. CDR3 sequence: CASSYSAGAVGELFF. The CDR3 DNA follows: TGTGCCAGCAGTTACTCGGCGGGAGCTGTCGGGGAGCTGTTTTTT.

Ten or more counts support this clonotype. This chain uses TRBV28 with TRBJ2-7, with a possible D match to TRBD1 (5 bases). V gave up 6 bases and J gave up 3 bases, with 15 bases separating them. The germline V gene encodes CDR1 MDHEN and CDR2 SYDVKM. CDR3 length: 14 amino acids. The CDR3 loop reads CASRPHSQGYEQYF. Written as DNA, the CDR3 is TGTGCCAGCAGGCCCCACAGCCAGGGCTACGAGCAGTACTTC.

This clonotype was detected many times. The chain combines TRBV6-1 with TRBJ2-5; possible D gene TRBD2, 5 bases. The germline V gene has CDR1 MNHNS and CDR2 SASEGT. V was clipped by 8 bases and J by 1 base, with 11 bases between them. This CDR3 has 13 amino acids. CDR3 sequence reads: CASLIAPQETQYF. CDR3 in DNA: TGTGCCAGCCTTATAGCGCCCCAAGAGACCCAGTACTTC.

This clonotype was detected ten times or more. The rearrangement joins TRBV7-8 to TRBJ2-1; D uncertain. The germline V gene has CDR1 SGHVS and CDR2 FQNEAQ. V lost 2 bases, J lost 3 bases, and 20 bases lay in between. This CDR3 contains 18 residues. The CDR3 here is CASSLKSIVGYGYNEQFF. DNA of the CDR3: TGTGCCAGCAGCTTAAAGTCTATCGTAGGGTACGGCTACAATGAGCAGTTCTTC.

This clonotype was counted many times. The chain joins TRBV6-6 to TRBJ1-4; 10 positions match TRBD1. The ends lost 2 bases at V and 8 bases at J; junction bases unmatched: 2. This CDR3 spans 14 amino acids. Germline V gene lookup returns CDR1 MNHNY and CDR2 SVGAGI (reference sequence). The chain's CDR3 is CASSYDRGHEKLFF. The CDR3 DNA is TGTGCCAGCAGTTACGACAGGGGGCACGAAAAACTGTTTTTT.

The table lists this clonotype with many counts. The chain uses TRBV28 and TRBJ2-3, with D hard to call. With 2 bases removed from V and 6 bases from J, the gap between germline ends came to 0 bases. The CDR3 runs to 10 residues. In germline, CDR1 is MDHEN, CDR2 SYDVKM. The CDR3 coding sequence is TGTGCCAGCAGTTTAGATACGCAGTATTTT. Its translation is CASSLDTQYF.

This clonotype was found many times. The CDR3 coding sequence is TGCAGTGCTAGAGATCCCGGTATAGTAAGAGATACGCAGTATTTT. This gives the protein CSARDPGIVRDTQYF. The V gene is TRBV20-1, the J gene TRBJ2-3; D ambiguous. The CDR3 covers 15 residues. From germline, CDR1 is DFQATT and CDR2 SNEGSKA (reference sequence). V was clipped by 0 bases and J by 5 bases, with 15 bases between them.

This clonotype was counted at least ten times. The rearrangement joins TRBV6-1 to TRBJ2-3; unclear D gene. Trimming took off 3 bases at V and 4 bases at J, with 8 bases between the two ends. Germline loops: CDR1 MNHNS, CDR2 SASEGT. The CDR3 extends over 13 amino acids. The CDR3 spells CASSDIGADTQYF. The CDR3 nucleotides read TGTGCCAGCAGTGATATAGGCGCAGATACGCAGTATTTT.

This clonotype was detected ten times or more. The V and J genes are TRBV5-1 and TRBJ1-2; possibly TRBD1 for D (5 bases). The V end lost 7 bases, the J end lost 1 base, and 14 bases lay between the germline ends. Germline V gene data show CDR1 as SGHRS and CDR2 as YFSETQ. CDR3 size: 14 residues. The CDR3 sequence is CASSREWGNYGYTF. For the CDR3, the DNA is TGCGCCAGCTCCAGGGAATGGGGTAACTATGGCTACACCTTC.

The chain has TRBV11-2 and TRBJ2-7; weak D call: TRBD1 (6 bases). Per germline, CDR1 SGHAT and CDR2 FQNNGV. The CDR3 totals 12 residues. V gave up 5 bases and J gave up 2 bases, with 7 bases separating them. CDR3: CASSRDTYEQYF. The CDR3 region has the DNA TGTGCCAGCAGCCGGGACACCTACGAGCAGTACTTC.

This clonotype was seen ten or more times. This chain joins TRBV20-1 and TRBJ2-1; D unclear. From germline, CDR1 is DFQATT and CDR2 SNEGSKA (reference sequence). The CDR3 has 16 amino acids. Trimming cost V 1 base and J 6 bases, with 19 bases left between them. This CDR3 reads CSARVPLAVSPNEQFF. The DNA for the CDR3 is TGCAGTGCTAGAGTACCTCTCGCGGTGAGTCCCAATGAGCAGTTCTTC.

This clonotype has a count of ten or more. The V and J genes are TRBV7-2 and TRBJ2-3, with 8 bases fitting TRBD2. With 5 bases clipped from V and 7 bases from J, the junction kept 11 bases outside the gene matches. Germline V gives CDR1 SGHTA, CDR2 FQGNSA. The CDR3 is made up of 15 amino acids. DNA of the CDR3: TGTGCCAGCAGCAGTAGCGGGACCGGGTCATATACGCAGTATTTT. Protein product: CASSSSGTGSYTQYF.

Worth noting for this clonotype: This may be a read error, as it is one base from a much larger clone. The CDR3 does not close with the conserved phenylalanine or tryptophan, likely indicating a read error. The chain joins TRBV28 to TRBJ1-5, with D possibly being TRBD1 (6 bases). Germline values: CDR1 MDHEN, CDR2 SYDVKM. V lost 3 bases and J 2 bases, leaving 17 bases between the germline ends. The CDR3 consists of 17 residues. The CDR3 nucleotides are TGTGCCAGCAGTTTGGGGTGGCTCAGGGGAGGCAATCAGCCCCAGCATTCT. Amino acids: CASSLGWLRGGNQPQHS.

The J gene is TRBJ1-2, the V gene TRBV12-3 or TRBV12-4, with D maybe TRBD1 (6 bases). V lost 6 bases to trimming and J lost 8 bases, with 16 bases between them. This CDR3 region has 13 residues. The CDR3 DNA reads TGTGCCAGCAGCCCGACGGGGGCGCGAGGCTACACCTTC. Residues: CASSPTGARGYTF.